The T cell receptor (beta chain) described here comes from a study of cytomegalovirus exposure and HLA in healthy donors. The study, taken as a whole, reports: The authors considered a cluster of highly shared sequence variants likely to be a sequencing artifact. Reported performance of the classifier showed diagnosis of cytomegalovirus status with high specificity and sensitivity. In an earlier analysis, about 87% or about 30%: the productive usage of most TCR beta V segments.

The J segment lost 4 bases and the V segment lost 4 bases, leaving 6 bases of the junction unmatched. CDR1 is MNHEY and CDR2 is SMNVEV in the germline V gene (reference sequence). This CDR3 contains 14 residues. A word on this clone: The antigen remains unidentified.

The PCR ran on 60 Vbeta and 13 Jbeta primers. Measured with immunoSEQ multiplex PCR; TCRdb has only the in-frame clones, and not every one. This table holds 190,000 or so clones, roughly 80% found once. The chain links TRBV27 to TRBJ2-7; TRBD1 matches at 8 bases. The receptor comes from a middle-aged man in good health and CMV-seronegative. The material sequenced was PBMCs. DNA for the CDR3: TGTGCCAGCAGTTACGGACAGGGTCGGTACGAGCAGTACTTC. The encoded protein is CASSYGQGRYEQYF.